This T cell receptor beta chain was identified in a study of blood T cell repertoires in COVID-19. Overall study context: Material from acute and convalescent COVID-19 was sourced from the United States, Italy and Spain.

Participants' reported clinical history set cohort assignment. Recovered participants had two consecutive negative NP/OP PCR tests, healthcare professional clearance, or symptom resolution. Per the original data handling: By means of reference gene primer amplification, nucleated cell counts were estimated. The data were produced by immunoSEQ multiplex PCR, yet TCRdb's version contains in-frame clones alone and is incomplete. Clone size and the V and J calls come from that table; the DNA yielded D and trimming. This table has over 400,000 clones, more than 85% appearing once. From germline, CDR1 is MNHEY and CDR2 SVGAGI. V lost 5 bases to trimming and J lost 14 bases; unmatched junction nucleotides: 14. This CDR3 has 15 amino acids.

The chain is built from TRBV6-5 and TRBJ1-6; TRBD1 matches at 8 bases. The origin of this receptor is a woman aged 55 to 70 who had recovered from COVID-19. Sequencing was carried out using PBMCs or T cells enriched from blood (not recorded which). CDR3 in amino acids: CASSPRDRLWEALHF. The CDR3 DNA reads as TGTGCCAGCAGTCCCCGGGACAGGCTGTGGGAAGCCCTCCACTTT.